The entry below describes one T cell receptor (beta chain). The antigen is unknown. The germline V gene encodes CDR1 MNHNS and CDR2 SASEGT. The CDR3 runs to 11 residues. V was cut by 3 bases and J by 14 bases, with 11 bases left in between. These data are taken from a study of early T cells in non-severe SARS-CoV-2 infection. About the study: Alpha and beta chains were unpaired, from unsorted whole-blood bulk RNA.

In the library, individual cDNA molecules carried attached unique molecular identifiers. MiXCR, applied by TCRdb to the 5' RACE reads, yields one record per CDR3 protein. In the table there are nearly 90,000 distinct CDR3 sequences, about an eighth of which are singletons. Findings and caveats of the study: The matching step, a VDJdb search, favored anti-spike CD8 responses and missed private and CD4 specificities.

The genes are TRBV6-1 and TRBJ2-1, with a tentative D call TRBD1 (5 bases). Material for sequencing was whole blood. The origin of this receptor is an adult who was a healthcare worker with PCR-confirmed SARS-CoV-2 infection or an uninfected control (not recorded which). The CDR3 nucleotides are TGTGCCAGCAGTGATTCCAGGGTTAAGTTCTTC. This translates into CASSDSRVKFF.